This T cell receptor beta chain was obtained from a study of blood T cell repertoires in COVID-19. Study in general: The United States, Italy and Spain provided the acute and convalescent COVID-19 samples. Sources were T cells, B-cell-depleted T cells, or PBMCs; the material itself was cDNA or gDNA.

Clones were sequenced by immunoSEQ multiplex PCR, and TCRdb holds only the in-frame ones, with some missing. The table records some 460,000 clones, around 89% of them present only once. Trimming cost V 2 bases and J 5 bases; bases outside gene matches: 9. CDR3 length: 15 residues. The germline V gene encodes CDR1 MNHNS and CDR2 SASEGT. A single count supports this clone. This TCR derives from a woman in her 30s with acute or convalescent COVID-19. The sample taken for sequencing was peripheral blood. The gene calls are TRBV6-1 and TRBJ2-7; 7 nucleotides line up with TRBD1. The CDR3 region is CASSESQGGADEQYF. The DNA of the CDR3 is TGTGCCAGCAGTGAATCTCAAGGGGGCGCCGACGAGCAGTACTTC.